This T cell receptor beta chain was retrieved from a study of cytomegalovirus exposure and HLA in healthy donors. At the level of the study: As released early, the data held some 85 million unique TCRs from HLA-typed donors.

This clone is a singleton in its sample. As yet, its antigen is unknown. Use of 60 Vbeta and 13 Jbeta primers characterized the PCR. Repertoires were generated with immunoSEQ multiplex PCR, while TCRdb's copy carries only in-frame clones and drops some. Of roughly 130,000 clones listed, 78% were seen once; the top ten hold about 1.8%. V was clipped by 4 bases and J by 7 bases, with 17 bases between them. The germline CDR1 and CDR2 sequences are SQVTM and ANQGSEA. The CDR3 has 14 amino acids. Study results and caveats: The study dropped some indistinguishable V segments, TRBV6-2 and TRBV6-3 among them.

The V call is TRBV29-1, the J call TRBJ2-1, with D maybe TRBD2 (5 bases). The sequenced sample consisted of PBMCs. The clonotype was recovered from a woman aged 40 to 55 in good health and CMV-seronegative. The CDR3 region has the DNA TGCAGCGTTGTCGAGGGTAGAATCGGGAATGAGCAGTTCTTC. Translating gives CSVVEGRIGNEQFF.